These T cell receptor beta chains were read from a single sample in a study of T cell responses to AZD1222 COVID-19 vaccine. Here immunoSEQ multiplex PCR was the method, and the copy in TCRdb shows in-frame clones only, minus some. Of approximately 220,000 clones in the sample, 85% to 95% are singletons; the top ten hold around 1%. The sample was peripheral blood, taken on day 0 of MenACWY control vaccination. These TCRs come from an adult in good health. The CDR3 runs from the conserved cysteine through the conserved F or W. The D gene is left open where the match is weak. Size is stated for part of the rows, as once, few or many counts, or as a class when the clone is expanded.

j_call clone_size v_call d_call cdr3_nt cdr3_aa
TRBJ1-1 NA TRBV5-8 TRBD1 TGTGCCAGCAGCACCGGACAGGGAGGATACACTGAAGCTTTCTTT CASSTGQGGYTEAFF
TRBJ1-2 NA TRBV7-2 NA TGTGCCAGCAGCTTAGGTCGCCAGGTTCCTGGCTACACCTTC CASSLGRQVPGYTF
TRBJ2-5 NA TRBV6-5 NA TGTGCCAGCAGCTCTGGGGGGAAGGGGGAGACCCAGTACTTC CASSSGGKGETQYF
TRBJ2-3 NA TRBV7-9 TRBD1 TGTGCCAGCAGCTCCAGGGGGCGCGGCACAGATACGCAGTATTTT CASSSRGRGTDTQYF
TRBJ2-1 NA TRBV5-1 NA TGCGCCAGCAGCTCGCCCGACGGATACAATGAGCAGTTCTTC CASSSPDGYNEQFF
TRBJ2-6 NA TRBV7-9 NA TGTGCCAGCAGCTCCTGGGGGGGCTCTTCTGGGGCCAACGTCCTGACTTTC CASSSWGGSSGANVLTF
TRBJ1-1 NA TRBV18 TRBD1 TGTGCCAGCTCACCGAAGGACAGGGCTGAAGCTTTCTTT CASSPKDRAEAFF
TRBJ2-3 NA TRBV7-2 NA TGTGCCAGCAGCTTAGTGCCGGGGGACACAGATACGCAGTATTTT CASSLVPGDTDTQYF
TRBJ1-5 NA TRBV5-5 NA TGTGCCAGCAGCTTGGGGTCCGGGGTAGGAGGTCAGCCCCAGCATTTT CASSLGSGVGGQPQHF
TRBJ2-7 NA TRBV5-1 TRBD1 TGCGCCAGCAGCCCGATACCGGGACAGGGCTACGAGCAGTACTTC CASSPIPGQGYEQYF
TRBJ1-6 NA TRBV30 NA TGTGCCTGGAGAGCCCACCTCAGGCCCCTCCACTTT CAWRAHLRPLHF
TRBJ1-5 NA TRBV19 NA TGTGCCAGTAATCCCGGGGGGTTTCAGCCCCAGCATTTT CASNPGGFQPQHF
TRBJ2-1 NA TRBV11-2 TRBD2 TGTGCCAGCAGCTTAGGCTCCCAGCGGGGGGGCGGTGAGCAGTTCTTC CASSLGSQRGGGEQFF
TRBJ2-2 NA TRBV27 TRBD1 TGTGCCAGCAGCGTGAACCCGACAGGGCGGTATACCGGGGAGCTGTTTTTT CASSVNPTGRYTGELFF
TRBJ2-3 NA TRBV2 TRBD2 TGTGCCAGCAGCCAAGCGGGAGGCACAGATACGCAGTATTTT CASSQAGGTDTQYF
TRBJ2-7 few TRBV4-2 TRBD2 TGTGCCAGCAGCCAAGCGGGGGGGGCCGGTTACGAGCAGTACTTC CASSQAGGAGYEQYF
TRBJ2-5 NA TRBV5-1 NA TGCGCCAGCAGCCCGGGACATCTAAGGGATCAAGAGACCCAGTACTTC CASSPGHLRDQETQYF
TRBJ1-2 NA TRBV6-5 NA TGTGCCAGCAGACCTCGCAGGGTTGCTAATTCTGGCTACACCTTC CASRPRRVANSGYTF
TRBJ2-1 NA TRBV19 TRBD2 TGTGCCAGTAGTATAGGACAGCGGGGAGTGCTGGATGAGCAGTTCTTC CASSIGQRGVLDEQFF
TRBJ1-5 NA TRBV4-3 NA TGCGCCAGCAGCCAAGATTGGCCGACAACGGCGCCTCAGCCCCAGCATTTT CASSQDWPTTAPQPQHF
TRBJ1-4 few TRBV7-9 TRBD1 TGTGCCAGCAGCTGGGACAGCCCAAGTGAAAAACTGTTTTTT CASSWDSPSEKLFF
TRBJ2-7 NA TRBV12-3/TRBV12-4 TRBD1 TGTGCCAGCAGCCGGACAGGGCGCGAGCAGTACTTC CASSRTGREQYF
TRBJ1-4 NA TRBV5-8 NA TGTGCCAGCAGCTTGGATGGGGGTACCCTTGGTGAAAAACTGTTTTTT CASSLDGGTLGEKLFF
TRBJ2-7 NA TRBV11-2 NA TGTGCCAGCAGCTTAGGATTCTGGACTACCTACGAGCAGTACTTC CASSLGFWTTYEQYF
TRBJ2-2 NA TRBV5-1 NA TGCGCCAGCAGCTTGCGGCAGGGAAACACCGGGGAGCTGTTTTTT CASSLRQGNTGELFF
TRBJ1-6 few TRBV28 NA TGTGCCAGCAGTTTCTCCGCCGGCTCACCCCTCCACTTT CASSFSAGSPLHF